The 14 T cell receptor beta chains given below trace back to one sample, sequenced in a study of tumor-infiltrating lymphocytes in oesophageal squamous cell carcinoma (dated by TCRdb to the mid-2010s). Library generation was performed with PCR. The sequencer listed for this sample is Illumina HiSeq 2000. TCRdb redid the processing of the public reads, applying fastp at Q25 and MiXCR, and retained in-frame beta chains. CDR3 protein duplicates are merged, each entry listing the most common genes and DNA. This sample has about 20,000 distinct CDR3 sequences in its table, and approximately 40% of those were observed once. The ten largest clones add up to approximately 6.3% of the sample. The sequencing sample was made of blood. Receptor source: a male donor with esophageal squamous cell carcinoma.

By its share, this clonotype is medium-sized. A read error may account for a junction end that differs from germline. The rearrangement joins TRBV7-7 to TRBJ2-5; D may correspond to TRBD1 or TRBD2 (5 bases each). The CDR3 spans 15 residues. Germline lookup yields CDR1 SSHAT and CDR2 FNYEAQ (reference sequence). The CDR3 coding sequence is TGTGCTAGCAGCTTAGGTAACGGGGCACAAGAGACCCAGTACTTC. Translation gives CASSLGNGAQETQYF.

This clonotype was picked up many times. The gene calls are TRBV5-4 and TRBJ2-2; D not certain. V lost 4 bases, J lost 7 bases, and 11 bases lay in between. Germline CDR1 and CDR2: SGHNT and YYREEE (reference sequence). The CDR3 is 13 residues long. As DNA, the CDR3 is TGTGCCAGCAGCGGAAGCTCCGACGGGGAGCTGTTTTTT. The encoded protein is CASSGSSDGELFF.

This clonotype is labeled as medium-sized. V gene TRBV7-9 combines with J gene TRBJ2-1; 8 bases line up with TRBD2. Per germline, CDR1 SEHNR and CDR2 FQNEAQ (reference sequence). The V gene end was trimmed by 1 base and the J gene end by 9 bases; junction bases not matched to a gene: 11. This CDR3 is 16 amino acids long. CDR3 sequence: CASSLDGGLVGGEQFF. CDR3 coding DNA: TGTGCCAGCAGCTTAGATGGGGGACTAGTAGGAGGTGAGCAGTTCTTC.

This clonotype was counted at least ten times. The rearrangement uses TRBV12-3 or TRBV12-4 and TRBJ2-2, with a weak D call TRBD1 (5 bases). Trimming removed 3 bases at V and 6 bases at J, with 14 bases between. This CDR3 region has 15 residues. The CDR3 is CASSFRQGRAGELFF. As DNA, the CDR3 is TGTGCCAGCAGTTTTCGGCAGGGAAGGGCCGGGGAGCTGTTTTTT.

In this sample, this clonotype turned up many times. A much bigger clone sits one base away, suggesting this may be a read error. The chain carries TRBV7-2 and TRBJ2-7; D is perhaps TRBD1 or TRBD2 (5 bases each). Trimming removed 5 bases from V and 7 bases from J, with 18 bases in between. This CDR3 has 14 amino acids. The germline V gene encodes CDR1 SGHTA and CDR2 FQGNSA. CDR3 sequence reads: CASSQGPALDEQYF. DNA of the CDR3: TGTGCCAGCAGCCAGGGACCAGCCTTGGATGAGCAGTACTTC.

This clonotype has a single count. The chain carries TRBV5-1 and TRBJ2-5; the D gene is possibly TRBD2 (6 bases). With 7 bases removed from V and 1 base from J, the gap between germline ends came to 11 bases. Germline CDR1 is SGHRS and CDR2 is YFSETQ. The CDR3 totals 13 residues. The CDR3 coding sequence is TGCGCCAGCTTCGGAGGGGCCCAAGAGACCCAGTACTTC. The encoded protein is CASFGGAQETQYF.

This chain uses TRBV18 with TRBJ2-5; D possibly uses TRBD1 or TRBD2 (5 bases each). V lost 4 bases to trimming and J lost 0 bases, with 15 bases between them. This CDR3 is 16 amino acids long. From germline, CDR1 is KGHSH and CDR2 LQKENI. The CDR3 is CASSQSLMGDQETQYF. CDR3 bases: TGTGCCAGCTCACAAAGTCTGATGGGGGACCAAGAGACCCAGTACTTC. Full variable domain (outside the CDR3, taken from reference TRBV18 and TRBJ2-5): NAGVMQNPRHLVRRRGQEARLRCSPMKGHSHVYWYRQLPEEGLKFMVYLQKENIIDESGMPKERFSAEFPKEGPSILRIQQVVRGDSAAYFCASSQSLMGDQETQYFGPGTRLLVL.

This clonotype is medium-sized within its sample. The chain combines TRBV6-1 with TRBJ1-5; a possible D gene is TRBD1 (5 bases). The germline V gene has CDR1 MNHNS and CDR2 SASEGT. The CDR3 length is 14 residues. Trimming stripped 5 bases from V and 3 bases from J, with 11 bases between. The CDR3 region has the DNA TGTGCCAGCAGTTCTAGACAGTACAATCAGCCCCAGCATTTT. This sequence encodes CASSSRQYNQPQHF.

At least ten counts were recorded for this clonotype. Here the CDR3 DNA reads TGTGCCATCAGTGCAAGGCTACAAGAGACCCAGTACTTC. This sequence encodes CAISARLQETQYF. V and J are TRBV10-3 and TRBJ2-5; D gene unclear. Trimming stripped 4 bases from V and 2 bases from J, with 8 bases between. The CDR3 has 13 residues. Germline lookup yields CDR1 ENHRY and CDR2 SYGVKD.

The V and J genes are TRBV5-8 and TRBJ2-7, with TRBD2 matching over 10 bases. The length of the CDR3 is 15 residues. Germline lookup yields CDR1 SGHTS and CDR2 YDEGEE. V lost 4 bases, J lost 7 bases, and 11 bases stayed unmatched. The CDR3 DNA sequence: TGTGCCAGCAGCCGTAGCGGGAGGACCTACAATGAGCAGTACTTC. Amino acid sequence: CASSRSGRTYNEQYF.

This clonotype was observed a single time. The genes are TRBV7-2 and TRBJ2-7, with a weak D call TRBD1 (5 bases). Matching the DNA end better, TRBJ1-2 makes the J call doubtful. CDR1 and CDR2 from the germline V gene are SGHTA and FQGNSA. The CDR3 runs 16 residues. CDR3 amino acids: CASSLAMAGTNYGYTF. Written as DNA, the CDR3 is TGTGCCAGCAGCTTAGCGATGGCAGGGACGAACTATGGCTACACCTTC.

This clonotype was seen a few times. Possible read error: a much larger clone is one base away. The CDR3 DNA is TGTGCCAGCAGCGGACTAGCTGATGAGCAGTACTTC. Translating gives CASSGLADEQYF. V is TRBV2 and J is TRBJ2-5; TRBD2 aligns across 8 bases. The V gene end was trimmed by 6 bases and the J gene end by 11 bases; junction bases not matched to a gene: 8. The CDR3 runs 12 residues. Germline V gives CDR1 SNHLY, CDR2 FYNNEI. The variable domain in full, completed from reference TRBV2 and TRBJ2-5, reads EPEVTQTPSHQVTQMGQEVILRCVPISNHLYFYWYRQILGQKVEFLVSFYNNEISEKSEIFDDQFSVERPDGSNFTLKIRSTKLEDSAMYFCASSGLADEQYFGPGTRLLVL.

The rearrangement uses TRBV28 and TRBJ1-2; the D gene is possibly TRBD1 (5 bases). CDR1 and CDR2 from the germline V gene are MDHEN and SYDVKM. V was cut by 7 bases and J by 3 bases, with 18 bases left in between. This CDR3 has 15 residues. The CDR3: CASKITGPSDYGYTF. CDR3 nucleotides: TGTGCCAGCAAGATCACGGGGCCATCGGACTATGGCTACACCTTC.

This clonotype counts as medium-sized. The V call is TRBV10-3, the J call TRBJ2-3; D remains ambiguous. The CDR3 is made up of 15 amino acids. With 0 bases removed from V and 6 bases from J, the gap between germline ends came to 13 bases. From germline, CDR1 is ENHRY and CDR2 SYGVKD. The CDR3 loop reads CAISESASYADTQYF. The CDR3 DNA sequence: TGTGCCATCAGTGAGTCGGCTAGTTACGCGGATACGCAGTATTTT.